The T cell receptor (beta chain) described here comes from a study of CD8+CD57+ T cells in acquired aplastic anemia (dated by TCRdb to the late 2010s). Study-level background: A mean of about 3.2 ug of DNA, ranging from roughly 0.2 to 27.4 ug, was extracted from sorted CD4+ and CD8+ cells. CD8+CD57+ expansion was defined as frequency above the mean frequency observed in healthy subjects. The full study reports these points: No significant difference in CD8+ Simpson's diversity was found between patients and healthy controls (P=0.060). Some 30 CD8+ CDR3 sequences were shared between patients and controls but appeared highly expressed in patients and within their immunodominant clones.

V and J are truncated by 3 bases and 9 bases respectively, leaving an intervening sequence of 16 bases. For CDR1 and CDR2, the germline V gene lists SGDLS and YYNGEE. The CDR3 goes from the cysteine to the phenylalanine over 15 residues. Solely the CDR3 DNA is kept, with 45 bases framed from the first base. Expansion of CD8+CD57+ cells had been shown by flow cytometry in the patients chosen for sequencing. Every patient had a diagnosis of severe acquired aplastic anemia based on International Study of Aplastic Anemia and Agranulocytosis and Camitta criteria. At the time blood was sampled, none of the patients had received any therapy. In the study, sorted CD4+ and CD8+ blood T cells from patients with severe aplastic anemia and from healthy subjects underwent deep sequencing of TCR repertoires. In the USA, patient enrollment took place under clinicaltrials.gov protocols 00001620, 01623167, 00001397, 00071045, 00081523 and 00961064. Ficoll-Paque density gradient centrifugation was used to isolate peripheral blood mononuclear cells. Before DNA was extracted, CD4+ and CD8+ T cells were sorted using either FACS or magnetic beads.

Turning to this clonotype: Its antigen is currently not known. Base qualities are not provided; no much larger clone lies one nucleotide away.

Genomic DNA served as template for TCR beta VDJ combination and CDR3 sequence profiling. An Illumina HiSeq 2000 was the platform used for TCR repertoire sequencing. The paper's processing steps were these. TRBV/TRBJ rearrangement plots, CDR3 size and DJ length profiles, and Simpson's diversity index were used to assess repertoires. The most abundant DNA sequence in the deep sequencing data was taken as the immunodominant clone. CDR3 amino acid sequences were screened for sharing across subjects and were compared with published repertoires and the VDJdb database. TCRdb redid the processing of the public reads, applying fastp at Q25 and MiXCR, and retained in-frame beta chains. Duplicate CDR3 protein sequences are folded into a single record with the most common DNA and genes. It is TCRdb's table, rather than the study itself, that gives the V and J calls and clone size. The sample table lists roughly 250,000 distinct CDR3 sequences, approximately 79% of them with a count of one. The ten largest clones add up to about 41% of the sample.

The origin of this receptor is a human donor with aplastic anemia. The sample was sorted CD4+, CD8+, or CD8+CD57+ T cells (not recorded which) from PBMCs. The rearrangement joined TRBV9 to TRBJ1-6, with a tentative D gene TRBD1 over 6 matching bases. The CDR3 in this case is CASSGAQGLVSPLHF. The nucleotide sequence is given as TGTGCCAGCAGCGGGGCACAGGGTTTGGTTTCACCCCTCCACTTT.